This T cell receptor (beta chain) was sequenced for a study of blood T cell repertoires in COVID-19. Germline values: CDR1 MNHEY, CDR2 SVGAGI. Trimming pared 0 bases from V and 6 bases from J, leaving 8 bases between. This CDR3 has 14 amino acids. Original processing notes: Quantification of nucleated cells was approximated via reference gene primer amplification. Sequenced by immunoSEQ multiplex PCR; TCRdb stores in-frame clones only, minus some. D and trimming were read from the DNA, whereas the V and J calls and clone size are those reported in that table. The sample has 150,000 or so clones, around 80% seen once.

Sequences were obtained from PBMCs or T cells enriched from blood (not recorded which). The TCR sequence derives from a woman aged 50 to 60 who had recovered from COVID-19. The rearrangement joins TRBV6-5 to TRBJ2-2; D is possibly TRBD2 (5 bases). In DNA, the CDR3 is TGTGCCAGCAGTTACTCGTGGCGGGCCGGGGAGCTGTTTTTT. As protein: CASSYSWRAGELFF.